The next 12 T cell receptor beta chains were all read from a single sample in a study of T-cell reconstitution after alpha-beta-depleted transplantation in children. Unique molecular identifiers featured in how the TCRbeta library was prepared. TCRdb used MiXCR to reprocess the PCR reads, holding one entry per CDR3 protein. Of hundreds of thousands of distinct CDR3 sequences listed, more than 9% are singletons. Material: PBMCs from the stem cell graft donor, obtained from the stem cell graft. These TCRs come from a human donor who donated a stem cell graft to a child with SCID.

In this sample, this clonotype turned up a few times. V is TRBV5-5 and J is TRBJ2-5, with D possibly TRBD1 on 6 matching bases. Germline loops: CDR1 SGHKS, CDR2 YYEKEE (reference sequence). V dropped 0 bases and J dropped 4 bases, with 13 bases sitting between them. CDR3 size: 15 residues. The CDR3 bases are TGTGCCAGCAGCTTGGGGACAGCCGTCCGAGAGACCCAGTACTTC. Protein: CASSLGTAVRETQYF.

Only a few counts were recorded for this clonotype. This rearrangement joins TRBV6-2 or TRBV6-3 to TRBJ2-1; 9 nucleotides agree with TRBD2. V shed 6 bases and J 9 bases; nucleotides not matched to a gene: 18. The CDR3 runs 17 residues. Germline V lookup: CDR1 MNHEY, CDR2 SVGEGT. The CDR3 sequence: CASRTSSGGLIGGEQFF. CDR3 nucleotide sequence: TGTGCCAGCAGAACAAGCAGCGGGGGGCTCATCGGGGGTGAGCAGTTCTTC.

J is TRBJ2-2 and V is TRBV12-5, with a tentative D call TRBD1 (5 bases). Germline V gene sequence: CDR1 LGHNT, CDR2 FRNRAP. CDR3 size: 11 residues. V was trimmed by 9 bases and J by 6 bases, leaving 8 bases between them. The CDR3 region has the DNA TGTGCTAGATCAGGGCCCGGGGAGCTGTTTTTT. Translating it yields CARSGPGELFF.

This clonotype was picked up a small number of times. The chain is built from TRBV2 and TRBJ1-5, with 7 bases aligning to TRBD1. Germline values: CDR1 SNHLY, CDR2 FYNNEI. The CDR3 has 14 amino acids. V shed 8 bases and J 0 bases; nucleotides not matched to a gene: 4. CDR3 coding DNA: TGTGCCAGCCAGGGGGGGTTTAGCAATCAGCCCCAGCATTTT. Translating it yields CASQGGFSNQPQHF.

This chain links TRBV7-3 with TRBJ2-1; 9 positions match TRBD2. The CDR3 extends over 15 amino acids. The germline gives CDR1 SGHTA, CDR2 FQGTGA. The V gene end was trimmed by 5 bases and the J gene end by 4 bases; junction bases not matched to a gene: 6. The CDR3 coding sequence is TGTGCCAGCAGCGTTGGAGCGGGGGGATACAATGAGCAGTTCTTC. It encodes CASSVGAGGYNEQFF.

This clonotype was observed a few times. The V and J genes are TRBV29-1 and TRBJ2-5; 10 bases align to TRBD2. The CDR3 spans 13 residues. The ends lost 4 bases at V and 3 bases at J; junction bases unmatched: 2. CDR1 is SQVTM, CDR2 ANQGSEA, per germline. The CDR3 DNA reads TGCAGCGTTGGGACTAGCGGAAAAGAGACCCAGTACTTC. This gives the protein CSVGTSGKETQYF.

This clonotype was detected once. The genes are TRBV3-1 and TRBJ1-6; no definite D call. The CDR3 runs to 13 residues. The germline V gene encodes CDR1 LGHDT and CDR2 YNNKEL (reference sequence). V was pared by 0 bases and J by 3 bases, with 0 bases between. The CDR3 is CASSQDYNSPLHF. As DNA, the CDR3 is TGTGCCAGCAGCCAAGACTATAATTCACCCCTCCACTTT.

This clonotype was seen once. The genes are TRBV5-1 and TRBJ1-2, with D uncertain. The CDR3 runs 12 residues. Trimming shortened V by 4 bases and J by 5 bases, and 9 bases separated the two germline ends. Germline CDR1 SGHRS, CDR2 YFSETQ. For the CDR3, the DNA is TGCGCCAGCAGCCCTACATTTTATGGCTACACCTTC. Residues: CASSPTFYGYTF.

This clonotype was detected only a few times. The chain recombines TRBV7-9 with TRBJ1-1, with 8 bases fitting TRBD1. Trimming at V came to 1 base and at J to 6 bases, leaving 4 bases not matched to a gene. The CDR3 loop spans 14 amino acids. Germline CDR1 SEHNR, CDR2 FQNEAQ (reference sequence). CDR3 nucleotides: TGTGCCAGCAGCTTAGAACAGGGGGTCTCTGAAGCTTTCTTT. It translates to CASSLEQGVSEAFF.

There are a few counts of this clonotype. The V gene is TRBV20-1, the J gene TRBJ2-7; 7 bases align to TRBD1. The V gene's germline CDR1 is DFQATT and CDR2 SNEGSKA (reference sequence). V trimming: 6 bases; J trimming: 0 bases; junction bases outside the gene matches: 5. The CDR3 consists of 13 residues. The DNA of the CDR3 is TGCAGTGCAACGACAGGGCCCTCCTACGAGCAGTACTTC. Its protein product is CSATTGPSYEQYF.

This chain links TRBV2 with TRBJ1-6; D call uncertain. Germline CDR1 SNHLY, CDR2 FYNNEI. Trimming left V 7 bases short and J 5 bases short, with 15 bases between. The CDR3 loop spans 15 amino acids. The CDR3 bases are TGTGCCAGCACCCCTCTCGGAGGGAATAATTCACCCCTCCACTTT. This sequence encodes CASTPLGGNNSPLHF.

The chain links TRBV4-2 to TRBJ1-6; D is uncertain. The V end lost 5 bases, the J end lost 6 bases, and 11 bases lay between the germline ends. There are 14 residues in the CDR3. Germline V CDR1 and CDR2: LGHNA, YNFKEQ. CDR3 nucleotides: TGTGCCAGCAGCTCACAAGTGGGTAATTCACCCCTCCACTTT. Its translation is CASSSQVGNSPLHF.